This TCR beta chain was documented in a study of beta chain features in type 1 diabetes. cDNA synthesis used the whole RNA isolate, giving expressed TCRB sequences. TCRdb keeps only in-frame clones here, not all; method: immunoSEQ multiplex PCR. The data show nearly 700,000 clones, about an eighth seen once. Via the markers CD45RO/CCR7/CD25/CD127/CD95/CD27, stem cell-like memory, regulatory, central memory and naive CD4+ cells were sorted. Study results and limitations: cDNA sequencing could over-represent cells with high TCR expression. Shorter TCRB CDR3s, moderately but significantly so, were found in Type 1 diabetes patients in all four CD4+ subsets. Shorter templates may be favored by PCR, equally so in patients and controls.

As to this clone: As yet, its antigen is unknown.

This CDR3 is 17 amino acids long. Germline CDR1 reads SGHNT; CDR2 reads YYREEE (reference sequence). Deletions cut 5 bases from V and 0 bases from J, with 15 bases between. The sample consisted of naive CD4+ T cells from blood. This chain joins TRBV5-4 and TRBJ2-6; the D gene is possibly TRBD1 (6 bases). The source is a man aged 18 to 30 with type 1 diabetes. CDR3 bases: TGTGCCAGCAGTTCCGGGACAACGAGCTCTGGGGCCAACGTCCTGACTTTC. It is translated as CASSSGTTSSGANVLTF.